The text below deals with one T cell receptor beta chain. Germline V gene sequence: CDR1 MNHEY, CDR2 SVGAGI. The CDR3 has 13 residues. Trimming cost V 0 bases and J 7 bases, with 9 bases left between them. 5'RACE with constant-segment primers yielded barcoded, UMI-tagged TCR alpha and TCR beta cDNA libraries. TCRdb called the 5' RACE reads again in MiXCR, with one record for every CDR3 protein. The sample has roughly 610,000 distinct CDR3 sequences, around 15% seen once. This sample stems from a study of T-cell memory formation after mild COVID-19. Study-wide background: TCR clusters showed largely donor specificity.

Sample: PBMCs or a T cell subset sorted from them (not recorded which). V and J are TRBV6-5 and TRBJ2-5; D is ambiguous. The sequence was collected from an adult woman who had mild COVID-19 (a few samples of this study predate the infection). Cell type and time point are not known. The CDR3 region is CASSYSDGVTQYF. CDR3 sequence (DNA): TGTGCCAGCAGTTACTCTGATGGGGTGACCCAGTACTTC.